This TCR beta chain was identified in a study of shared clonotypes between healthy human individuals. TCRdb keeps only in-frame clones here, not all; method: immunoSEQ multiplex PCR. The profile shows some 2.3 million clones, 93% of them singletons. This CDR3 has 15 amino acids. Germline assignment: CDR1 MNHEY and CDR2 SMNVEV (reference sequence). The V gene lost 2 bases and the J gene lost 0 bases, with 11 bases spanning the gap. Input material: naive CD4+ T cells from PBMCs. The subset was: CD45RA+ positively selected. J is TRBJ2-7 and V is TRBV27, with a weak D call TRBD2 (5 bases). The TCR originated in a young man in good health. Some clones in this sample may be carry-over from other donors' samples. CDR3 loop: CASSLNSGSSYEQYF. The CDR3 DNA follows: TGTGCCAGCAGTTTAAATTCGGGGAGCTCCTACGAGCAGTACTTC.